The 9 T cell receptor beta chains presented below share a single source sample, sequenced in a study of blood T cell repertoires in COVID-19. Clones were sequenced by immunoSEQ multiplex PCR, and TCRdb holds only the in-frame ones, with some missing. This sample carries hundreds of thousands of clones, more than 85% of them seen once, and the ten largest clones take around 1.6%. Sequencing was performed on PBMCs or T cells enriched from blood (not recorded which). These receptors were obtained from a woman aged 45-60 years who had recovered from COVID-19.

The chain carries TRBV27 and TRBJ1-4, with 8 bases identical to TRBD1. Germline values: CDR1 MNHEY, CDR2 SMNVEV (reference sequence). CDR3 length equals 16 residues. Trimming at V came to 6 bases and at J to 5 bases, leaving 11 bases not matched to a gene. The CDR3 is CASSHLWTGRNEKLFF. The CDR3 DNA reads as TGTGCCAGCAGCCACCTTTGGACAGGGAGGAATGAAAAACTGTTTTTT. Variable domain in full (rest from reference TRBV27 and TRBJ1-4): EAQVTQNPRYLITVTGKKLTVTCSQNMNHEYMSWYRQDPGLGLRQIYYSMNVEVTDKGDVPEGYKVSRKEKRNFPLILESPSPNQTSLYFCASSHLWTGRNEKLFFGSGTQLSVL.

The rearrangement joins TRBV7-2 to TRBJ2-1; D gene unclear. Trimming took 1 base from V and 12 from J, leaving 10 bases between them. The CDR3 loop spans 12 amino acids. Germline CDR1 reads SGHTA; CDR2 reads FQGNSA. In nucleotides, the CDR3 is TGTGCCAGCAGCTTAGTTAATAGTAGGCAGTTCTTC. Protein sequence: CASSLVNSRQFF.

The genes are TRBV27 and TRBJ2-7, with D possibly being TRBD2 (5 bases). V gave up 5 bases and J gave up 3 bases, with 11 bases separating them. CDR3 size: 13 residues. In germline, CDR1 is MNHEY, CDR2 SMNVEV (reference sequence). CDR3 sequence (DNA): TGTGCCAGCAGTCCTTCCGGGGACTACGAGCAGTACTTC. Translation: CASSPSGDYEQYF.

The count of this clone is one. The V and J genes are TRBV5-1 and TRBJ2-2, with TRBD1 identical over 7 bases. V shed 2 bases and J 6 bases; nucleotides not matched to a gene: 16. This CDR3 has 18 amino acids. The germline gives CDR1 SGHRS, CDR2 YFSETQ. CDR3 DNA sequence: TGCGCCAGCAGCTTCGGACAGGTGTCTTCAGGTCGTGCCGGGGAGCTGTTTTTT. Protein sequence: CASSFGQVSSGRAGELFF. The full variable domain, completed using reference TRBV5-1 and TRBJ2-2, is KAGVTQTPRYLIKTRGQQVTLSCSPISGHRSVSWYQQTPGQGLQFLFEYFSETQRNKGNFPGRFSGRQFSNSRSEMNVSTLELGDSALYLCASSFGQVSSGRAGELFFGEGSRLTVL.

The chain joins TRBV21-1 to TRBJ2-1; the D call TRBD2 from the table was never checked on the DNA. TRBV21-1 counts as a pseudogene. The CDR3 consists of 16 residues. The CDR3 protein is CASSSPIAGGPGEQFF. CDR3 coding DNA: TGTGCCAGCAGCAGCCCAATAGCGGGAGGGCCTGGTGAGCAGTTCTTC.

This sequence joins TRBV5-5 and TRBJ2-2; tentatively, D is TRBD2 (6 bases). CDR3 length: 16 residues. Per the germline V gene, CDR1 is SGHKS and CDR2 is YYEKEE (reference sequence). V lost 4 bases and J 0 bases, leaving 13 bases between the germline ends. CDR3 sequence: CASSPNSGANTGELFF. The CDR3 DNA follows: TGTGCCAGCAGCCCAAATAGCGGAGCGAACACCGGGGAGCTGTTTTTT.

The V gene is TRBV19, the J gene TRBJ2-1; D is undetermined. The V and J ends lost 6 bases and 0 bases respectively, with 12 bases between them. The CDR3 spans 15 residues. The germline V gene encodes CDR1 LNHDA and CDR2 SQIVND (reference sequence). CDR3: CASSDSLSSYNEQFF. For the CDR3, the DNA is TGTGCCAGTAGCGACTCCTTGAGCTCCTACAATGAGCAGTTCTTC.

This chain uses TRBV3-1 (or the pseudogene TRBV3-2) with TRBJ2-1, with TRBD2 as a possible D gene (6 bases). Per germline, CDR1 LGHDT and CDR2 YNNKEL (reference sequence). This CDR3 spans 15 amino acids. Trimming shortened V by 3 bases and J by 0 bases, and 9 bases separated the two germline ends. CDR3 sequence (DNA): TGTGCCAGCAGCCAGGGTAGCGGCTCCTACAATGAGCAGTTCTTC. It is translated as CASSQGSGSYNEQFF.

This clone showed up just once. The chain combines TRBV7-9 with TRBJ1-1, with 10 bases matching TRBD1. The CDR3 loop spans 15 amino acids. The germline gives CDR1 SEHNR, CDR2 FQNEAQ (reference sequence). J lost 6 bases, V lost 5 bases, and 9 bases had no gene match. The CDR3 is CASSPLTGGASEAFF. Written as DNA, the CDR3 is TGTGCCAGCAGCCCTTTGACAGGGGGCGCGTCTGAAGCTTTCTTT.